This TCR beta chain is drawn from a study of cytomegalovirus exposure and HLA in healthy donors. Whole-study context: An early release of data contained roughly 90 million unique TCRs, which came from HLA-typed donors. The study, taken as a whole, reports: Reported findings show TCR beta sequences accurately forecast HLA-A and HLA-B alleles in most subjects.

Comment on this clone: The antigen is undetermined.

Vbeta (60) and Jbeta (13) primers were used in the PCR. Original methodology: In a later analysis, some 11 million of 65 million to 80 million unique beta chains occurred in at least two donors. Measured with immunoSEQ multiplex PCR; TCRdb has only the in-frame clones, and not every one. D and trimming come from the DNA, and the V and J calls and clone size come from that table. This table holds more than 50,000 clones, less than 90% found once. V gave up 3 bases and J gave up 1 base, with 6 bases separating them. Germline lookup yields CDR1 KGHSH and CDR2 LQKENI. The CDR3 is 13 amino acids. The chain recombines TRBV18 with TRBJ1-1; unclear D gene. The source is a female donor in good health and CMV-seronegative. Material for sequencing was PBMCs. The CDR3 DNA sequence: TGTGCCAGCTCACCTTCAGGGAACACTGAAGCTTTCTTT. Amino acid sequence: CASSPSGNTEAFF.